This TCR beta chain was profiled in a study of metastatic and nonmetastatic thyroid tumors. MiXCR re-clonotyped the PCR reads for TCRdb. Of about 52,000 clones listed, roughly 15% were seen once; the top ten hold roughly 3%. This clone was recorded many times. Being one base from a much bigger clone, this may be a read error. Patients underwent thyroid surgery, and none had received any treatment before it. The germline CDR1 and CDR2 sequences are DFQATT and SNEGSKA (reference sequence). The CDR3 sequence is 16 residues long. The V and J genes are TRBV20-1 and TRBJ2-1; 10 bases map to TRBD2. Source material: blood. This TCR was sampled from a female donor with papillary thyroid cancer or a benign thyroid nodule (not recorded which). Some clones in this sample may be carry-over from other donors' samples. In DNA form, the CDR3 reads TGCAGTGCGAAAAGGAGAGCGGGAGGGCTCAACAATGGGCAGTTCTTC. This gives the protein CSAKRRAGGLNNGQFF.